This is a list of T cell receptor beta chains from one sample in a study of Ad26.COV2.S vaccination and SARS-CoV-2 variants. Profiling relied on immunoSEQ multiplex PCR, and the TCRdb table lists in-frame clones only, not all of them. The repertoire holds about 400,000 clones, with roughly 90% as singletons. The sample was peripheral blood, taken in a trial of Ad26.COV2.S vaccine versus placebo. The receptors were gathered from a person between 18 and 60 years old who received the Ad26.COV2.S COVID-19 vaccine or a placebo. The CDR3 runs from the conserved cysteine through the conserved F or W. The D gene is left open where the match is weak. Expanded clones are given a class, and other clones once, few, many or no size at all.

TRBD1	.	TRBV28	TRBJ1-5	CASGTGVSNQPQHF	TGTGCCAGCGGAACAGGGGTTAGCAATCAGCCCCAGCATTTT
TRBD1	.	TRBV28	TRBJ2-7	CASRSTGASEQYF	TGTGCCAGCAGGTCCACAGGGGCTTCCGAGCAGTACTTC
TRBD1	.	TRBV2	TRBJ1-2	CASSRGQDYGYTF	TGTGCCAGCAGCAGGGGGCAGGACTATGGCTACACCTTC
TRBD1	once	TRBV5-1	TRBJ1-5	CASSLTGFQPQHF	TGCGCCAGCAGCCTGACAGGGTTTCAGCCCCAGCATTTT
TRBD2	.	TRBV9	TRBJ2-5	CASSVGTSETQYF	TGTGCCAGCAGCGTAGGGACTAGCGAGACCCAGTACTTC
TRBD1	.	TRBV7-8	TRBJ2-3	CASRPGQATDTQYF	TGTGCCAGCAGACCGGGACAGGCCACAGATACGCAGTATTTT
.	.	TRBV19	TRBJ2-1	CASSIRGVGNEQFF	TGTGCCAGTAGTATAAGGGGAGTGGGGAATGAGCAGTTCTTC
.	.	TRBV5-1	TRBJ1-2	CASSLADRGDGYTF	TGCGCCAGCAGCTTGGCCGACAGAGGGGATGGCTACACCTTC
TRBD1	.	TRBV10-3	TRBJ2-2	CAIRTGGNTGELFF	TGTGCCATCCGGACAGGGGGGAACACCGGGGAGCTGTTTTTT
.	.	TRBV6-5	TRBJ1-1	CASTSGSLNTEAFF	TGTGCCAGCACCTCCGGCAGCCTGAACACTGAAGCTTTCTTT
.	.	TRBV3-1/TRBV3-2	TRBJ1-4	CASSRRTTNEKLFF	TGTGCCAGCAGCCGACGGACAACTAATGAAAAACTGTTTTTT
.	.	TRBV7-6	TRBJ2-1	CASSLGRESEQFF	TGTGCCAGCAGCTTAGGGAGGGAATCTGAGCAGTTCTTC
.	.	TRBV6-1	TRBJ2-4	CASSEAGVGVIQYF	TGTGCCAGCAGTGAAGCAGGGGTAGGGGTCATTCAGTACTTC
TRBD1	.	TRBV5-1	TRBJ1-2	CASSSGTGPANYGYTF	TGCGCCAGCAGCTCAGGGACAGGCCCCGCCAACTATGGCTACACCTTC
.	once	TRBV6-6	TRBJ2-3	CAAAVRGTDTQYF	TGTGCCGCAGCCGTCCGGGGCACAGATACGCAGTATTTT
TRBD2	few	TRBV12-5	TRBJ2-3	CASVNGRAGTDTQYF	TGTGCTAGTGTCAACGGGAGGGCGGGCACAGATACGCAGTATTTT
.	.	TRBV5-1	TRBJ1-4	CASSLSPQGSGEKLFF	TGCGCCAGCAGCTTGTCTCCTCAGGGGTCGGGAGAAAAACTGTTTTTT
.	.	TRBV7-2	TRBJ1-6	CASSESRGAPNSPLHF	TGTGCCAGCAGCGAAAGCAGGGGAGCGCCTAATTCACCCCTCCACTTT
TRBD2	.	TRBV6-4	TRBJ2-1	CASSEREGPYNEQFF	TGTGCCAGCAGTGAGCGGGAGGGCCCCTACAATGAGCAGTTCTTC
.	.	TRBV5-1	TRBJ2-3	CASSYDSFTDTQYF	TGCGCCAGCAGCTACGATAGCTTTACAGATACGCAGTATTTT
.	.	TRBV11-2	TRBJ2-3	CASSTIRQPDTQYF	TGTGCCAGCAGCACCATCAGACAGCCAGATACGCAGTATTTT
.	.	TRBV5-1	TRBJ1-3	CASSRAGADTIYF	TGCGCCAGCAGCCGGGCGGGGGCTGACACCATATATTTT
TRBD1	once	TRBV3-1/TRBV3-2	TRBJ1-2	CASSQPEQGTYGYTF	TGTGCCAGCAGCCAACCCGAACAGGGGACCTATGGCTACACCTTC
.	.	TRBV7-9	TRBJ2-3	CASSFQKDTQYF	TGTGCCAGCAGTTTTCAGAAAGATACGCAGTATTTT
.	.	TRBV28	TRBJ1-1	CASSSPAGNTEAFF	TGTGCCAGCAGTTCCCCCGCAGGAAACACTGAAGCTTTCTTT
.	.	TRBV7-9	TRBJ2-5	CASSSPGLEETQYF	TGTGCCAGCAGCTCACCGGGGTTAGAAGAGACCCAGTACTTC
TRBD1	.	TRBV18	TRBJ2-2	CASSQAGQGKSGELFF	TGTGCCAGCTCACAAGCCGGACAGGGGAAATCCGGGGAGCTGTTTTTT
.	.	TRBV19	TRBJ2-3	CASAGSSTDTQYF	TGTGCCAGCGCCGGATCTAGCACAGATACGCAGTATTTT
TRBD2	.	TRBV6-2/TRBV6-3	TRBJ2-1	CASSYPRGTRTVEQFF	TGTGCCAGCAGTTACCCGAGGGGGACTAGAACTGTTGAGCAGTTCTTC
.	.	TRBV25-1	TRBJ1-4	CASSDSLNEKLFF	TGTGCCAGCAGTGACAGCCTTAATGAAAAACTGTTTTTT
.	.	TRBV28	TRBJ1-5	CASSQDSIQPQHF	TGTGCCAGCAGCCAGGACAGTATTCAGCCCCAGCATTTT
.	.	TRBV7-9	TRBJ1-6	CASSPAGDSPLHF	TGTGCCAGCAGCCCGGCTGGGGATTCACCCCTCCACTTT
.	.	TRBV7-8	TRBJ2-6	CASSLARGVSGANVLTF	TGTGCCAGCAGCTTAGCCAGAGGAGTCTCTGGGGCCAACGTCCTGACTTTC
TRBD2	.	TRBV25-1	TRBJ2-1	CASSEGGGRVNNEQFF	TGTGCCAGCAGTGAAGGTGGCGGGAGGGTCAACAATGAGCAGTTCTTC
TRBD1	.	TRBV6-1	TRBJ1-1	CASSEIKGAGITNTEAFF	TGTGCCAGCAGTGAAATTAAGGGGGCAGGGATCACGAACACTGAAGCTTTCTTT
TRBD1	.	TRBV14	TRBJ1-2	CASSRVSDRGYNYGYTF	TGTGCCAGCAGCCGAGTCTCGGACAGGGGATATAACTATGGCTACACCTTC
.	.	TRBV20-1	TRBJ1-5	CSASGRTSNQPQHF	TGCAGTGCTAGTGGCAGAACTAGCAATCAGCCCCAGCATTTT
TRBD2	.	TRBV5-1	TRBJ2-1	CASSSGTSGRALNEQFF	TGCGCCAGCAGCTCCGGGACTAGCGGGAGGGCCCTAAATGAGCAGTTCTTC
.	once	TRBV4-2	TRBJ2-6	CASSQDLPAGSGANVLTF	TGTGCCAGCAGCCAAGATCTCCCGGCGGGCTCTGGGGCCAACGTCCTGACTTTC
TRBD1	once	TRBV28	TRBJ1-6	CASKTGAPDSPLHF	TGTGCCAGCAAAACAGGGGCCCCGGATTCACCCCTCCACTTT
.	.	TRBV4-1	TRBJ2-1	CASSRSTRWHEQFF	TGCGCCAGCAGTCGATCGACTAGATGGCATGAGCAGTTCTTC
.	once	TRBV5-1	TRBJ2-2	CASSLDPGLANTGELFF	TGCGCCAGCAGCTTGGACCCGGGACTGGCGAACACCGGGGAGCTGTTTTTT
.	.	TRBV19	TRBJ2-7	CASSADPTPLYEQYF	TGTGCCAGTAGTGCCGACCCCACCCCCCTCTACGAGCAGTACTTC
.	.	TRBV19	TRBJ1-1	CASSPYEGLNTEAFF	TGTGCCAGTAGTCCCTACGAGGGGTTGAACACTGAAGCTTTCTTT
TRBD2	.	TRBV14	TRBJ2-2	CASSLLAGTGELFF	TGTGCCAGCAGCCTGTTAGCGGGAACCGGGGAGCTGTTTTTT
.	.	TRBV4-1	TRBJ1-2	CASSLLWQGSEGYTF	TGCGCCAGCAGCCTACTATGGCAGGGGAGTGAAGGCTACACCTTC